The next 7 T cell receptor beta chains were all read from a single sample in a study of CD8 T cells in Susac syndrome. Random hexamers were used to reverse transcribe an amount of about 0.45 to 1 ug RNA. TCRdb re-analysed the immunoSEQ multiplex PCR reads in MiXCR, keeping a single row per CDR3 protein. This sample has approximately 300,000 distinct CDR3 sequences; almost 85% occur once, and the top ten carry 0.21%. The sample was CD8+ T cells from PBMCs. These TCRs come from a human donor with multiple sclerosis.

The chain carries TRBV4-1 and TRBJ2-1; 13 positions agree with TRBD2. J gave up 4 bases and V 0 bases, and 24 bases lay outside the gene matches. CDR1 MGHRA and CDR2 YSYEKL come from the germline V gene. This CDR3 is built from 24 residues. The chain's CDR3 is CASSQETGTGAPTSGRSLYNEQFF. In DNA, the CDR3 is TGCGCCAGCAGCCAAGAAACCGGGACAGGGGCTCCGACTAGCGGGAGGTCTTTGTACAATGAGCAGTTCTTC.

V and J are TRBV19 and TRBJ1-2; possible D gene TRBD1, 5 bases. Germline CDR1 reads LNHDA; CDR2 reads SQIVND (reference sequence). CDR3 size: 14 residues. Trimming removed 7 bases from V and 4 bases from J, with 16 bases in between. The CDR3 loop is CASTRGDGSYGYTF. The CDR3 DNA follows: TGTGCCAGTACCCGGGGGGACGGCAGCTATGGCTACACCTTC.

The rearrangement links TRBV3-1 to TRBJ2-2; tentatively, D is TRBD2 (6 bases). Trimming pared 0 bases from V and 2 bases from J, leaving 16 bases between. Germline values: CDR1 LGHDT, CDR2 YNNKEL (reference sequence). The CDR3 is made up of 18 amino acids. This CDR3 is CASSQDPSEDFNTGELFF. The CDR3 DNA reads TGTGCCAGCAGCCAAGATCCTAGCGAGGACTTCAACACCGGGGAGCTGTTTTTT.

The rearrangement links TRBV4-3 to TRBJ2-3; no reliable D call. The germline CDR1 and CDR2 sequences are LGHNA and YSLEER. Trimming cost V 0 bases and J 3 bases, with 10 bases left between them. The CDR3 is 15 amino acids. The CDR3 here is CASSQENAVTDTQYF. Here the CDR3 DNA reads TGCGCCAGCAGCCAAGAAAACGCCGTAACAGATACGCAGTATTTT.

The chain links TRBV29-1 to TRBJ2-1; TRBD1 might be the D (6 bases). V was clipped by 6 bases and J by 7 bases, with 16 bases between them. Per the germline V gene, CDR1 is SQVTM and CDR2 is ANQGSEA. The CDR3 has 13 residues. The CDR3 bases are TGCAGCGTCCACAGGGCTACGGGGAATGAGCAGTTCTTC. Translation gives CSVHRATGNEQFF.

The chain links TRBV2 to TRBJ2-7; D is ambiguous. The CDR3 has 10 residues. Germline CDR1 is SNHLY and CDR2 is FYNNEI. Deletions cut 9 bases from V and 5 bases from J, with 8 bases between. CDR3 residues: CASNINEQYF. The CDR3 DNA follows: TGTGCCAGTAATATAAACGAGCAGTACTTC.

The CDR3 loop reads CASSPRGQGYEQYF. The CDR3 region has the DNA TGTGCCAGCAGTCCCCGGGGACAGGGCTACGAGCAGTACTTC. The genes are TRBV12-3 or TRBV12-4 and TRBJ2-7; 9 bases are shared with TRBD1. CDR3 length: 14 amino acids. V was clipped by 5 bases and J by 3 bases; unmatched bases: 5.